Listed here are 32 T cell receptor beta chains from one sample, sequenced in a study of T cell changes during pregnancy in multiple sclerosis. Some clones are missing from TCRdb's copy, which holds only in-frame ones; the method was immunoSEQ multiplex PCR. The sample includes under 75,000 clones, 91% seen only once; the top ten take 0.49%. The sample was CD4+ T cells from peripheral blood mononuclear cells, taken after pregnancy. Source of these receptors: a female donor in good health, enrolled as a control in a pregnancy study.

This clone came up once. This chain joins TRBV4-3 and TRBJ2-1; 8 bases are a match to TRBD1. There are 16 residues in the CDR3. The germline CDR1 and CDR2 sequences are LGHNA and YSLEER. With V trimmed by 0 bases and J by 14 bases, 15 bases remained unmatched. CDR3 sequence: CASSQDMQGAWRVKFF. CDR3 DNA sequence: TGCGCCAGCAGCCAAGATATGCAGGGGGCTTGGCGTGTTAAGTTCTTC.

The chain combines TRBV5-6 with TRBJ2-7; D possibly corresponds to TRBD1 (6 bases). Looked up from germline, CDR1 is SGHDT and CDR2 is YYEEEE. The CDR3 is 14 residues long. V lost 0 bases and J 3 bases, leaving 10 bases between the germline ends. This chain's CDR3 is CASSLERGHYEQYF. The CDR3 DNA is TGTGCCAGCAGCTTGGAGAGGGGACACTACGAGCAGTACTTC.

This chain uses TRBV5-4 with TRBJ2-3; 11 bases line up with TRBD2. V was pared by 5 bases and J by 8 bases, with 10 bases of the junction left unmatched. This CDR3 has 15 amino acids. The V gene's germline CDR1 is SGHNT and CDR2 YYREEE (reference sequence). The CDR3 loop reads CASRRGTSGPGTQYF. CDR3 sequence (DNA): TGTGCCAGCAGACGCGGGACTAGCGGTCCCGGTACGCAGTATTTT. The full variable domain, completed using reference TRBV5-4 and TRBJ2-3, is ETGVTQSPTHLIKTRGQQVTLRCSSQSGHNTVSWYQQALGQGPQFIFQYYREEENGRGNFPPRFSGLQFPNYSSELNVNALELDDSALYLCASRRGTSGPGTQYFGPGTRLTVL.

The chain links TRBV6-5 to TRBJ2-3, with a weak D call TRBD1 (5 bases). There are 16 residues in the CDR3. Per the germline V gene, CDR1 is MNHEY and CDR2 is SVGAGI. Trimming left V 0 bases short and J 2 bases short, with 12 bases between. CDR3 loop: CASSYSNRGFTDTQYF. CDR3 DNA sequence: TGTGCCAGCAGTTACTCGAATAGGGGCTTCACAGATACGCAGTATTTT.

This chain joins TRBV7-3 and TRBJ1-1, with 12 bases that match TRBD1. The germline CDR1 and CDR2 sequences are SGHTA and FQGTGA. This CDR3 comprises 17 residues. J lost 4 bases, V lost 4 bases, and 10 bases had no gene match. The CDR3 protein is CASSSGTGGLGVTEAFF. Written as DNA, the CDR3 is TGTGCCAGCAGCTCCGGGACAGGGGGCTTAGGGGTCACTGAAGCTTTCTTT.

This rearrangement joins TRBV7-9 to TRBJ2-3, with TRBD2 identical over 7 bases. This CDR3 comprises 18 residues. The germline CDR1 and CDR2 sequences are SEHNR and FQNEAQ (reference sequence). The junction had 17 bases not matched to a gene; V was cut back by 5 bases and J by 3 bases. The CDR3 region has the DNA TGTGCCAGCAGCCGGTCCGGAACGCGGGGGAGAATAACAGATACGCAGTATTTT. Translation: CASSRSGTRGRITDTQYF.

This clone came up a few times. In DNA form, the CDR3 reads TGTGCCAGCTCACTGGACAGGGGCACTGAAGCTTTCTTT. Translating gives CASSLDRGTEAFF. The chain links TRBV18 to TRBJ1-1; the match to TRBD1 covers 9 bases. Trimming removed 4 bases from V and 4 bases from J; junction bases left unmatched: 1. Germline CDR1 reads KGHSH; CDR2 reads LQKENI. The CDR3 is 13 amino acids.

This sequence joins TRBV6-6 and TRBJ1-5; D is perhaps TRBD1 (5 bases). This CDR3 spans 13 amino acids. CDR1 is MNHNY, CDR2 SVGAGI, per germline (reference sequence). Trimming removed 2 bases from V and 6 bases from J, with 8 bases in between. DNA of the CDR3: TGTGCCAGCAGTTACGGCGGGGCTCAGCCCCAGCATTTT. Translated, it gives CASSYGGAQPQHF.

The chain has TRBV5-1 and TRBJ2-1; the match to TRBD2 covers 8 bases. Germline CDR1 SGHRS, CDR2 YFSETQ. After removal of 0 bases from V and 4 bases from J, the junction contained 3 bases not matched to a gene. The CDR3 contains 15 residues. This chain's CDR3 is CASSLASGGYNEQFF. The CDR3 bases are TGCGCCAGCAGCTTGGCCAGCGGGGGTTACAATGAGCAGTTCTTC.

The J gene is TRBJ2-7, the V gene TRBV10-3; D is undetermined. V lost 6 bases to trimming and J lost 1 base, with 10 bases between them. Germline values: CDR1 ENHRY, CDR2 SYGVKD. This CDR3 has 13 residues. CDR3 coding DNA: TGTGCCATCAGGGCCGTCGCTTCCTACGAGCAGTACTTC. This codes for CAIRAVASYEQYF.

The chain is built from TRBV7-9 and TRBJ1-3, with D unclear. CDR1 is SEHNR, CDR2 FQNEAQ, per germline (reference sequence). V gave up 4 bases and J gave up 0 bases, with 4 bases separating them. CDR3 length equals 13 residues. The CDR3, as DNA: TGTGCCAGCAGCTCACTCTCTGGAAACACCATATATTTT. This sequence encodes CASSSLSGNTIYF.

The chain links TRBV18 to TRBJ2-5; 8 nucleotides agree with TRBD1. CDR3 size: 14 residues. Germline CDR1 and CDR2: KGHSH and LQKENI. V lost 3 bases to trimming and J lost 4 bases; unmatched junction nucleotides: 4. Here the CDR3 DNA reads TGTGCCAGCTCACCCATGACAGGGGCAGAGACCCAGTACTTC. This translates into CASSPMTGAETQYF.

The V call is TRBV7-8, the J call TRBJ1-5; no clear D. Between the trimmed V and J ends, which lost 4 bases and 0 bases, there was a span of 10 bases. CDR1 is SGHVS and CDR2 is FQNEAQ in the germline V gene. This CDR3 is built from 15 residues. For the CDR3, the DNA is TGTGCCAGCAGCTCAGGATACGTTAGCAATCAGCCCCAGCATTTT. It encodes CASSSGYVSNQPQHF. The full variable domain, its missing parts supplied by reference TRBV7-8 and TRBJ1-5, is GAGVSQSPRYKVAKRGQDVALRCDPISGHVSLFWYQQALGQGPEFLTYFQNEAQLDKSGLPSDRFFAERPEGSVSTLKIQRTQQEDSAVYLCASSSGYVSNQPQHFGDGTRLSIL.

The chain is built from TRBV18 and TRBJ2-3; TRBD2 agrees at 10 bases. Germline loops: CDR1 KGHSH, CDR2 LQKENI. With 5 bases clipped from V and 2 bases from J, the junction kept 4 bases outside the gene matches. CDR3 size: 15 residues. CDR3 sequence: CASSTGLAATDTQYF. DNA of the CDR3: TGTGCCAGCTCAACAGGACTAGCGGCCACAGATACGCAGTATTTT.

The chain carries TRBV7-9 and TRBJ1-1, with 7 bases matching TRBD1. Germline trimming cut 1 base from V and 1 base from J; bases unmatched to any gene: 3. The CDR3 sequence is 15 residues long. Germline lookup yields CDR1 SEHNR and CDR2 FQNEAQ (reference sequence). CDR3 protein: CASSLGTGPNTEAFF. The DNA for the CDR3 is TGTGCCAGCAGCTTAGGGACAGGCCCGAACACTGAAGCTTTCTTT.

The rearrangement links TRBV30 to TRBJ2-5, with D perhaps TRBD2 (6 bases). The CDR3 sequence is 13 residues long. Germline CDR1 and CDR2: GTSNPN and SVGIG (reference sequence). V dropped 1 base and J dropped 5 bases, with 11 bases sitting between them. The CDR3 region is CAWSAGLLETQYF. The CDR3 DNA reads TGTGCCTGGAGTGCAGGACTACTCGAGACCCAGTACTTC.

This chain joins TRBV7-9 and TRBJ1-4; the D gene is possibly TRBD1 (6 bases). CDR1 and CDR2 from the germline V gene are SEHNR and FQNEAQ (reference sequence). Trimming stripped 5 bases from V and 4 bases from J, with 8 bases between. The CDR3 contains 13 residues. CDR3 in DNA: TGTGCCAGCAGCGTGGACAGTAATGAAAAACTGTTTTTT. It codes for CASSVDSNEKLFF.

The rearrangement joins TRBV15 to TRBJ1-5; 8 bases fit TRBD1. Germline-derived CDR1 and CDR2 are LNHNV and YYDKDF (reference sequence). Trimming at V came to 0 bases and at J to 4 bases, leaving 17 bases not matched to a gene. The CDR3 loop spans 20 amino acids. The CDR3 DNA follows: TGTGCCACCAGCAGAGATTATTTCCCGTGGCAGGGGGCGAGAAATCAGCCCCAGCATTTT. Protein product: CATSRDYFPWQGARNQPQHF.

This clone was detected once. The chain combines TRBV5-4 with TRBJ2-3; 8 bases are shared with TRBD2. Germline loops: CDR1 SGHNT, CDR2 YYREEE (reference sequence). V was pared by 1 base and J by 1 base, with 5 bases of the junction left unmatched. This CDR3 is built from 16 residues. Written as DNA, the CDR3 is TGTGCCAGCAGCTTGCGTCAAGCGGGAGGCACAGATACGCAGTATTTT. This gives the protein CASSLRQAGGTDTQYF.

J is TRBJ1-5 and V is TRBV2, with TRBD1 as a possible D gene (6 bases). CDR1 and CDR2 (germline): SNHLY, FYNNEI. The CDR3 covers 15 residues. The germline V and J ends were trimmed by 0 bases and 6 bases, with 12 bases remaining between them. Here the CDR3 reads CASSEARGAGQPQHF. In nucleotides, the CDR3 is TGTGCCAGCAGTGAAGCTCGGGGGGCAGGTCAGCCCCAGCATTTT.

The rearrangement links TRBV18 to TRBJ1-3, with 10 bases that match TRBD1. Per the germline V gene, CDR1 is KGHSH and CDR2 is LQKENI. The junction had 15 bases not matched to a gene; V was cut back by 6 bases and J by 1 base. The CDR3 has 19 amino acids. In nucleotides, the CDR3 is TGTGCCAGCTCCCGCTCCGGGACAGGGGTTCAATCTTCTGGAAACACCATATATTTT. This codes for CASSRSGTGVQSSGNTIYF.

V gene TRBV7-8 combines with J gene TRBJ1-1; D gene unclear. Looked up from germline, CDR1 is SGHVS and CDR2 is FQNEAQ. CDR3 length: 14 residues. Trimming left V 2 bases short and J 1 base short, with 8 bases between. CDR3 region: CASSLTAGNTEAFF. CDR3 bases: TGTGCCAGCAGCTTAACCGCAGGGAACACTGAAGCTTTCTTT.

V and J are TRBV7-2 and TRBJ2-7, with 9 positions matching TRBD2. The V gene end was trimmed by 1 base and the J gene end by 5 bases; junction bases not matched to a gene: 9. The CDR3 runs to 16 residues. From germline, CDR1 is SGHTA and CDR2 FQGNSA. As DNA, the CDR3 is TGTGCCAGCAGCTTAGTGGGGCGGGGGGGTATCGACGAGCAGTACTTC. Protein sequence: CASSLVGRGGIDEQYF.

The chain combines TRBV7-3 with TRBJ1-1, with 7 bases matching TRBD1. Germline CDR1 is SGHTA and CDR2 is FQGTGA. This CDR3 has 14 amino acids. Trimming removed 5 bases from V and 4 bases from J; junction bases left unmatched: 7. The CDR3 is CASSLNRGGTEAFF. CDR3 nucleotides: TGTGCCAGCAGCCTAAACAGGGGTGGCACTGAAGCTTTCTTT.

This clone has only a few counts. V and J are TRBV5-4 and TRBJ2-5; tentative D call: TRBD1 (6 bases). V lost 4 bases and J 6 bases, leaving 16 bases between the germline ends. The CDR3 is made up of 14 amino acids. The germline gives CDR1 SGHNT, CDR2 YYREEE (reference sequence). The CDR3: CASSPPDRKQTQYF. CDR3 coding DNA: TGTGCCAGCAGCCCACCCGACAGGAAGCAGACCCAGTACTTC.

This chain connects TRBV5-1 to TRBJ2-3, with unresolved D. V was cut by 2 bases and J by 0 bases, with 10 bases left in between. The V gene's germline CDR1 is SGHRS and CDR2 YFSETQ. CDR3 size: 15 residues. CDR3 sequence: CASSFLDKSTDTQYF. CDR3 sequence (DNA): TGCGCCAGCAGCTTCCTCGACAAGAGCACAGATACGCAGTATTTT.

This chain joins TRBV6-5 and TRBJ2-1; D is unresolved. The ends were cut back, 0 bases at V and 12 bases at J, with 9 bases in the middle. The CDR3 contains 12 residues. Germline V CDR1 and CDR2: MNHEY, SVGAGI. DNA of the CDR3: TGTGCCAGCAGTTACTCCCCCAATAGGCAGTTCTTC. Translated, it gives CASSYSPNRQFF.

The rearrangement links TRBV5-1 to TRBJ2-7, with D maybe TRBD1 (6 bases). The CDR3 is made up of 13 amino acids. V gave up 4 bases and J gave up 3 bases, with 11 bases separating them. Germline-derived CDR1 and CDR2 are SGHRS and YFSETQ. In DNA, the CDR3 is TGCGCCAGCAGCCACCGGGACAACTACGAGCAGTACTTC. Amino acid sequence: CASSHRDNYEQYF.

In nucleotides, the CDR3 is TGTGCCAGCAGCTTAGCAGGGACGGGGAGGAATGAAAAACTGTTTTTT. The encoded protein is CASSLAGTGRNEKLFF. V is TRBV7-9 and J is TRBJ1-4; a weak D match, TRBD1 (5 bases). Germline V gene data show CDR1 as SEHNR and CDR2 as FQNEAQ (reference sequence). Trimming cost V 0 bases and J 5 bases, with 13 bases left between them. The CDR3 runs to 16 residues.

The V gene is TRBV30, the J gene TRBJ1-4, with D unresolved. Trimming took off 0 bases at V and 5 bases at J, with 13 bases between the two ends. There are 15 residues in the CDR3. Germline V gene sequence: CDR1 GTSNPN, CDR2 SVGIG (reference sequence). Here the CDR3 DNA reads TGTGCCTGGAGTGTACTAGAAATAAGGAATGAAAAACTGTTTTTT. Protein product: CAWSVLEIRNEKLFF.

The rearrangement joins TRBV5-4 to TRBJ1-4; TRBD1 is a possible D gene (6 bases). CDR1 is SGHNT and CDR2 is YYREEE in the germline V gene (reference sequence). The CDR3 runs 15 residues. Between the trimmed V and J ends, which lost 2 bases and 5 bases, there was a span of 13 bases. CDR3: CASSFDRFPNEKLFF. The CDR3 DNA reads TGTGCCAGCAGCTTCGACAGGTTTCCAAATGAAAAACTGTTTTTT.

The chain couples TRBV7-2 to TRBJ1-5; D call uncertain. The ends were cut back, 7 bases at V and 0 bases at J, with 7 bases in the middle. CDR3 length equals 13 residues. Germline assignment: CDR1 SGHTA and CDR2 FQGNSA. CDR3 sequence (DNA): TGTGCCAGCAAACATGGTAGCAATCAGCCCCAGCATTTT. Translation gives CASKHGSNQPQHF.